This T cell receptor beta chain was sequenced during a study of control samples from healthy donors and cancer patients (dated by TCRdb to about 2020). The protocol used for the library was the immunoSEQ multiplex PCR assay. The immuneACCESS repertoire file appears here via TCRdb, limited to in-frame rearrangements. These files lack a portion of the clones; in checked studies, under half of the deficit traces to unresolved V genes, and the cause of the others is not known. Across this sample there are some 150,000 clones, with about nine tenths seen only once. 1.5% of the sample belongs to the ten largest clones. Details on this clone: The antigen this receptor binds is unknown. The input lacks base qualities; no much larger clone sits a single base away.

The source of this sequence is a woman under 40 in good health. Sequencing was performed on blood.

Read as DNA, the sequence is TGTGCCAGCAGCCCGTCGGGACAGGGGAATGGCTACACCTTC. This yields the protein CASSPSGQGNGYTF. The sequence joins TRBV7-2 to TRBJ1-2, and TRBD1 aligns with 10 junction nucleotides. V lost 5 bases and J lost 6 bases, and the count of bases not matched to a germline gene is 6. CDR1 and CDR2 were assigned from the germline V gene as SGHTA and FQGNSA. CDR3 length: 14 amino acids, cysteine to phenylalanine. This entry keeps only the CDR3 DNA: 42 bases, framed from base 1. The entire variable domain, with the stretches around the CDR3 drawn from the reference TRBV7-2 and TRBJ1-2 proteins, is GAGVSQSPSNKVTEKGKDVELRCDPISGHTALYWYRQSLGQGLEFLIYFQGNSAPDKSGLPSDRFSAERTGGSVSTLTIQRTQQEDSAVYLCASSPSGQGNGYTFGSGTRLTVV.